The sequence of this T cell receptor beta chain was determined in a study of cytomegalovirus exposure and HLA in healthy donors. The PCR contained 60 Vbeta and 13 Jbeta primers. Produced via immunoSEQ multiplex PCR; TCRdb's table is partial and in-frame only. The sample shows about 120,000 clones, 80% of them seen only once. Those who donated were healthy bone marrow donors. V shed 3 bases and J 0 bases; nucleotides not matched to a gene: 8. In germline, CDR1 is MDHEN, CDR2 SYDVKM. The CDR3 extends over 17 amino acids. With respect to this clone: As yet, its antigen is unknown.

Study-wide results and limits: A reported reduction in N-insertions relative to the 666-donor mean was seen in an Asian-associated ancestry cluster in a later analysis. Confirmation in vitro established that a few CMV-associated chains were specific for CMV antigens. The productive fraction for most TCR beta V segments was about 87% or about 30% in an earlier analysis.

The chain recombines TRBV28 with TRBJ1-1; TRBD1 agrees at 9 bases. The sequenced sample consisted of PBMCs. The receptor was derived from a female donor in good health and CMV-seropositive. The DNA for the CDR3 is TGTGCCAGCAGTTTTCCCGGGACAGGGTTGCTGAACACTGAAGCTTTCTTT. Translated, it gives CASSFPGTGLLNTEAFF. Full variable domain (outside the CDR3, taken from reference TRBV28 and TRBJ1-1): DVKVTQSSRYLVKRTGEKVFLECVQDMDHENMFWYRQDPGLGLRLIYFSYDVKMKEKGDIPEGYSVSREKKERFSLILESASTNQTSMYLCASSFPGTGLLNTEAFFGQGTRLTVV.